This T cell receptor (beta chain) emerged from a study of shared clonotypes between healthy human individuals. About the study: Researchers assigned three CD4 naive, three CD4 memory, two CD8 naive and one CD8 memory plate to each donor.

At a deep level, the assay was run. Sequenced by immunoSEQ multiplex PCR; TCRdb stores in-frame clones only, minus some. The sample consists of about 1.9 million clones, 90% to 95% of them appearing once. In germline, CDR1 is LNHDA, CDR2 SQIVND (reference sequence). The junction had 9 bases not matched to a gene; V was cut back by 7 bases and J by 0 bases. The length of the CDR3 is 17 residues. Note on this clone: Its antigen is unknown.

Naive-designated CD8 cells lacked CD45RO, were positively enriched for CCR7, and omitted terminally differentiated effector memory CD45RA+ cells. General study findings and limits: Naive subsets typically showed greater estimated richness than memory subsets.

The TCR comes from a man in his late teens or twenties in good health. Some clones in this sample may be carry-over from other donors' samples. This rearrangement joins TRBV19 to TRBJ2-6, with TRBD1 identical over 7 bases. Specimen: naive CD8+ T cells from PBMCs. As DNA, the CDR3 is TGTGCCAGTAACCCACAGGGGACCAGCTCTGGGGCCAACGTCCTGACTTTC. This encodes CASNPQGTSSGANVLTF.